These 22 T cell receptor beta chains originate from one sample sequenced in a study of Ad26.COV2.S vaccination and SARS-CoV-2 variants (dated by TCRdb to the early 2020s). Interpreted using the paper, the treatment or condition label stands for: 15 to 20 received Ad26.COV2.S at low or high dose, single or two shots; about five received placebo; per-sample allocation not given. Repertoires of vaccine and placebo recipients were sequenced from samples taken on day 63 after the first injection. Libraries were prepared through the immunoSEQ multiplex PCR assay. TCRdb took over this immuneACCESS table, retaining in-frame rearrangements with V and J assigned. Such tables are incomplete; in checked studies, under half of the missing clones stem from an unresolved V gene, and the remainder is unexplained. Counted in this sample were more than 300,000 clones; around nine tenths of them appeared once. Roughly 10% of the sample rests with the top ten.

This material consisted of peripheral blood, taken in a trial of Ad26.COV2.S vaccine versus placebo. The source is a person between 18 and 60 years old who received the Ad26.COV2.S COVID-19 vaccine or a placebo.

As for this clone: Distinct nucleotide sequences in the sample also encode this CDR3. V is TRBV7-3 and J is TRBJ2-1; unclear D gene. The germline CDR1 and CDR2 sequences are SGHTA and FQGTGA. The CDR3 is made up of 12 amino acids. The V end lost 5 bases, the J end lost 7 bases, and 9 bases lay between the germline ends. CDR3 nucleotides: TGTGCCAGCAGCCCAGGTGGGAATGAGCAGTTCTTC. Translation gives CASSPGGNEQFF.

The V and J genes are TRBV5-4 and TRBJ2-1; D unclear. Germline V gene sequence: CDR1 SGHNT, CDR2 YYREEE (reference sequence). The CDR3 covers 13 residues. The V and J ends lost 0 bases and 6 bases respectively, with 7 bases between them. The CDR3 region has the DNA TGTGCCAGCAGCTTGGCGTTCGGCAATGAGCAGTTCTTC. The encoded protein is CASSLAFGNEQFF.

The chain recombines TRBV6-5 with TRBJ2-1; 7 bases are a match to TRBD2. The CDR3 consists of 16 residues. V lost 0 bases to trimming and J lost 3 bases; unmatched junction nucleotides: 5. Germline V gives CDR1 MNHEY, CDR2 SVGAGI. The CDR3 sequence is CASSYSTGGGYNEQFF. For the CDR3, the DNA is TGTGCCAGCAGTTACTCGACTGGGGGGGGCTACAATGAGCAGTTCTTC.

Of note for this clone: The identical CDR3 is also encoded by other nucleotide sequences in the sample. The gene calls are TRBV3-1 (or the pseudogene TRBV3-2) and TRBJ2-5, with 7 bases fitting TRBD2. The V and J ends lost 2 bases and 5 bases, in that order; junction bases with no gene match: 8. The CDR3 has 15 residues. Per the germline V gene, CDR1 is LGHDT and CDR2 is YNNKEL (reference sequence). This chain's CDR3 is CASSQLAVPSETQYF. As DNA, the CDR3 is TGTGCCAGCAGCCAACTAGCGGTTCCGTCGGAGACCCAGTACTTC.

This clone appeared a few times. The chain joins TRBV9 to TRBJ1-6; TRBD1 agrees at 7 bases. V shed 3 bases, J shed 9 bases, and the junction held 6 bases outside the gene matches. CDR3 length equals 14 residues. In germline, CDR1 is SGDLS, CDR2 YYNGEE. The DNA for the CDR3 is TGTGCCAGCAGCGAGGGGACAGTCGGTTCACCCCTCCACTTT. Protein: CASSEGTVGSPLHF. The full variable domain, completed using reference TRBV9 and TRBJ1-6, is DSGVTQTPKHLITATGQRVTLRCSPRSGDLSVYWYQQSLDQGLQFLIQYYNGEERAKGNILERFSAQQFPDLHSELNLSSLELGDSALYFCASSEGTVGSPLHFGNGTRLTVT.

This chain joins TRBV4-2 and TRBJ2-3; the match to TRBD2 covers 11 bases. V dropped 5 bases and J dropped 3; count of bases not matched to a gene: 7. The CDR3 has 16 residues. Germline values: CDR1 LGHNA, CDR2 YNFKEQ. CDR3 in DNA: TGTGCCAGCAGCTCTACTAGCGGGAGCGGGACAGATACGCAGTATTTT. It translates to CASSSTSGSGTDTQYF.

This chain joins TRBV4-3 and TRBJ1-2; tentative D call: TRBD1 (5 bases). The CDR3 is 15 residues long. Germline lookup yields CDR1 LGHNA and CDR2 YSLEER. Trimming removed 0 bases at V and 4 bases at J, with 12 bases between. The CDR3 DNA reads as TGCGCCAGCAGCCAAGATTCTACAGGCGGCTATGGCTACACCTTC. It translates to CASSQDSTGGYGYTF.

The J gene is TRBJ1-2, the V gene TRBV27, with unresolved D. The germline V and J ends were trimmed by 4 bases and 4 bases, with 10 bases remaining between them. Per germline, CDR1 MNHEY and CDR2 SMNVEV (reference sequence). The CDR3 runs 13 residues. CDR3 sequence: CASSYGEGYGYTF. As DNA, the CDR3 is TGTGCCAGCAGTTACGGGGAAGGCTATGGCTACACCTTC.

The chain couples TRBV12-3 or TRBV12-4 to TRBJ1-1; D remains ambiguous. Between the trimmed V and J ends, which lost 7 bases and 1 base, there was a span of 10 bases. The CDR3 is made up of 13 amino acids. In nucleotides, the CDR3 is TGTGCCAGCAATTGGCGTCGGAACACTGAAGCTTTCTTT. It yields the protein CASNWRRNTEAFF.

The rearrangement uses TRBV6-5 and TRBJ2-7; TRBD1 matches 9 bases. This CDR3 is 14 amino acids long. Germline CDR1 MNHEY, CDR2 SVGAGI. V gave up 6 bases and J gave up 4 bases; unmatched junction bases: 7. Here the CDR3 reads CASRSGTGLYEQYF. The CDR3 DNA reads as TGTGCCAGCAGATCCGGGACAGGGTTGTACGAGCAGTACTTC.

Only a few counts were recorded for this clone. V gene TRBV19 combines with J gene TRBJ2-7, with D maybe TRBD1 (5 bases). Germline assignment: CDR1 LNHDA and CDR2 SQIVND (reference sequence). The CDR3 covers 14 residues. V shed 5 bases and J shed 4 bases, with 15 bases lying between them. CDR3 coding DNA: TGTGCCAGTAGTTACAGGACGCAAAATTACGAGCAGTACTTC. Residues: CASSYRTQNYEQYF.

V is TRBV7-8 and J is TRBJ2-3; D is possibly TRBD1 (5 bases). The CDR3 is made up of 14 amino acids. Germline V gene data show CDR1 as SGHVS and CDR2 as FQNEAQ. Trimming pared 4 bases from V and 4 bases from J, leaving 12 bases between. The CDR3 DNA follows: TGTGCCAGCAGCTCTGAATCAGGGTCAGATACGCAGTATTTT. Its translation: CASSSESGSDTQYF.

DNA for the CDR3: TGTGCCAGCAGCGATCGACTAGCGGAGCTCTCTGGGGCCAACGTCCTGACTTTC. It specifies CASSDRLAELSGANVLTF. The V gene is TRBV7-9, the J gene TRBJ2-6; 9 bases are a match to TRBD2. This CDR3 has 18 residues. The V and J ends lost 5 bases and 0 bases, in that order; junction bases with no gene match: 8. Germline V CDR1 and CDR2: SEHNR, FQNEAQ (reference sequence). Full variable domain (outside the CDR3, taken from reference TRBV7-9 and TRBJ2-6): DTGVSQNPRHKITKRGQNVTFRCDPISEHNRLYWYRQTLGQGPEFLTYFQNEAQLEKSRLLSDRFSAERPKGSFSTLEIQRTEQGDSAMYLCASSDRLAELSGANVLTFGAGSRLTVL.

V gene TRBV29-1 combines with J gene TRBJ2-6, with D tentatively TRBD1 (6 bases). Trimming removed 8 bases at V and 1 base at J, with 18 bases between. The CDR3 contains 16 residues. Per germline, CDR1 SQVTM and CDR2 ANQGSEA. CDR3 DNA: TGCAGCATCAACCAAGGGGGAGTTTCTGGGGCCAACGTCCTGACTTTC. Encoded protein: CSINQGGVSGANVLTF.

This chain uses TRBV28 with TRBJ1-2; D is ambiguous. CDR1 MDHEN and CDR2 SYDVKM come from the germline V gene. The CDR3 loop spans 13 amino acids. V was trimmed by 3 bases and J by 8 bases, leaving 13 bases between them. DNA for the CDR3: TGTGCCAGCAGTTTTGGCGGAACCACGGGCTACACCTTC. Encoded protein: CASSFGGTTGYTF.

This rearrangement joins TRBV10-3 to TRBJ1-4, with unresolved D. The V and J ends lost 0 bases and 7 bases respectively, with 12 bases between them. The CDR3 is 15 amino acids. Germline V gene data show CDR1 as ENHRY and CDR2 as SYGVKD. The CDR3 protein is CAISESGAGIEKLFF. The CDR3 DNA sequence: TGTGCCATCAGTGAGTCAGGTGCCGGGATTGAAAAACTGTTTTTT.

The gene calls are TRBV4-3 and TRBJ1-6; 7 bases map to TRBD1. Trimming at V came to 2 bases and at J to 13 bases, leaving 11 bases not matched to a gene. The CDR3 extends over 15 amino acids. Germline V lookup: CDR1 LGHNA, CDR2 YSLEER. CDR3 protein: CASSQFGQEASPLHF. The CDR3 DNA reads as TGCGCCAGCAGCCAATTTGGACAGGAGGCATCCCCCCTCCACTTT.

The CDR3 coding sequence is TGTGCCAGTAGTCCCCGGACAGGGATTAACACTGAAGCTTTCTTT. Translation: CASSPRTGINTEAFF. This rearrangement joins TRBV19 to TRBJ1-1, with 8 bases fitting TRBD1. This CDR3 comprises 15 residues. The germline V gene has CDR1 LNHDA and CDR2 SQIVND (reference sequence). The J segment lost 2 bases and the V segment lost 5 bases, leaving 7 bases of the junction unmatched.

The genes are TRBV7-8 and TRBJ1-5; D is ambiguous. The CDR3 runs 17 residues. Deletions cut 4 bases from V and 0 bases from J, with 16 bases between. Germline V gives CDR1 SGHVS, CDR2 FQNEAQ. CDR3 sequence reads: CASSSRGRPHSNQPQHF. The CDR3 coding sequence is TGTGCCAGCAGCTCGCGCGGACGGCCGCATAGCAATCAGCCCCAGCATTTT.

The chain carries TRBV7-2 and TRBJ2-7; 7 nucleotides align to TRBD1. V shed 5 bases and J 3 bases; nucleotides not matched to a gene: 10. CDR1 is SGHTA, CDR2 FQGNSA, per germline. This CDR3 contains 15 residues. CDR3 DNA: TGTGCCAGCAGCCTCCAAACCGGGACAGACTACGAGCAGTACTTC. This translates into CASSLQTGTDYEQYF.

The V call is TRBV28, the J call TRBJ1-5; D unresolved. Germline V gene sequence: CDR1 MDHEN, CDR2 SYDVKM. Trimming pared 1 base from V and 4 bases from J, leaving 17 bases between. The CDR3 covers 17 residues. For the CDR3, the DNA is TGTGCCAGCAGTTTATTGCTTTTCCGAAAAGGGAATCAGCCCCAGCATTTT. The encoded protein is CASSLLLFRKGNQPQHF.

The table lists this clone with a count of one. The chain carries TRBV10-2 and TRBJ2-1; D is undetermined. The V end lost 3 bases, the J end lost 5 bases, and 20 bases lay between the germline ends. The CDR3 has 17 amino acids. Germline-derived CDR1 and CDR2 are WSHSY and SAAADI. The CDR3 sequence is CASSDIMGQWVDNEQFF. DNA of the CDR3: TGCGCCAGCAGTGATATTATGGGTCAGTGGGTAGACAATGAGCAGTTCTTC.